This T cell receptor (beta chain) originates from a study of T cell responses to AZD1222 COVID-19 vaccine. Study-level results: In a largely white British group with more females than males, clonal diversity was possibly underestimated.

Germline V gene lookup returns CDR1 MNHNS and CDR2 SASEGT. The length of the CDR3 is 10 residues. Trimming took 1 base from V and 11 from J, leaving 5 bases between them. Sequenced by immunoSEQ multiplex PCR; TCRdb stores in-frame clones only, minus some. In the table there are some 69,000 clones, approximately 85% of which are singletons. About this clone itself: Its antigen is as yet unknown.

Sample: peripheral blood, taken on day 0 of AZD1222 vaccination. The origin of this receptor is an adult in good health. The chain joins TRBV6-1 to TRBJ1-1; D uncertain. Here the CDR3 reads CASSEVTAFF. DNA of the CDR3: TGTGCCAGCAGTGAAGTTACCGCTTTCTTT.